This TCR beta chain is drawn from a study of T cells after yellow fever vaccination. Across the whole study: Preparing low-cell-number fractions relied on SMART-Seq v4 Ultra Low Input.

TCRdb analysed the 5' RACE reads with MiXCR anew, one entry per CDR3 protein. The sample shows a few hundred thousand distinct CDR3 sequences, 6.9% of them seen only once. This clonotype appeared a few times. Its antigen remains unknown. Regarding the study as a whole: Primary-vaccination clones mostly resurfaced post-booster (roughly 97% CD4, more than 80% CD8).

This CDR3 is built from 16 residues. Trimming took 8 bases from V and 7 from J; bases not matched to a gene: 10. Germline V gene data show CDR1 as MNHEY and CDR2 as SMNVEV (reference sequence). This sequence was found in a man aged 25-45 years who received the YFV17D yellow fever vaccine. The source material was CD4+ T cells sorted from PBMCs, sampled 15 days after the yellow fever booster vaccination. The chain joins TRBV27 to TRBJ2-1; TRBD2 matches at 14 bases. The CDR3 loop is CASARLGTSGGNEQFF. The CDR3 DNA reads TGTGCCAGCGCTCGGCTGGGGACTAGCGGGGGTAATGAGCAGTTCTTC.